The rows below give T cell receptor beta chains drawn from one sample of a study of OX40 agonist ivuxolimab in advanced cancers. The assay was immunoSEQ multiplex PCR, and TCRdb's table has in-frame clones only and misses some. The sample records approximately 100,000 clones, roughly nine tenths being singletons. Material: CD4+ or CD8+ T cells sorted from blood, obtained in a trial of the OX40 agonist ivuxolimab. All receptors derive from an adult with an advanced solid tumor such as melanoma, head and neck, liver or kidney cancer. Both conserved end residues are part of each CDR3. D genes are given only for firm matches. A clone size is listed for some rows: how often the clone was seen (once, few, many), or a class if it is expanded.

D	V	J	size	DNA	CDR3
TRBD1	TRBV27	TRBJ2-7	NA	TGTGCCAGCAAGAGACAGGGGGTTTCCTACGAGCAGTACTTC	CASKRQGVSYEQYF
NA	TRBV2	TRBJ2-7	NA	TGTGCCAGCAGTGAAGGGTCCTACGAGCAGTACTTC	CASSEGSYEQYF
NA	TRBV11-2	TRBJ2-7	NA	TGTGCCAGCAGCCCCGGGACCTTCTACGAGCAGTACTTC	CASSPGTFYEQYF
TRBD1	TRBV30	TRBJ1-5	NA	TGTGCCTGGAGGGGACAGCCCCAGGGGCAGCCCCAGCATTTT	CAWRGQPQGQPQHF
NA	TRBV4-3	TRBJ2-7	NA	TGCGCCAGCAGCCAAGGGACCTCCTACGAGCAGTACTTC	CASSQGTSYEQYF
TRBD1	TRBV9	TRBJ1-3	NA	TGTGCCAGCAGCACTGGACGGACAGGGGCTGGAAACACCATATATTTT	CASSTGRTGAGNTIYF
NA	TRBV28	TRBJ1-5	NA	TGTGCCCGCAGTTCGAATCAGCCCCAGCATTTT	CARSSNQPQHF
NA	TRBV4-2	TRBJ2-2	once	TGTGCCAGCAGCCAAGATTCGGCTAGCCACACCGGGGAGCTGTTTTTT	CASSQDSASHTGELFF
NA	TRBV5-1	TRBJ2-7	few	TGCGCCAGCAGCCCTGGAGGCCGGGACACTGCCTACGAGCAGTACTTC	CASSPGGRDTAYEQYF
NA	TRBV5-1	TRBJ2-2	NA	TGCGCCAGCACACGGGCCTTCAACACCGGGGAGCTGTTTTTT	CASTRAFNTGELFF
NA	TRBV28	TRBJ1-1	NA	TGTGCCAGCAGTTTGGGCGGGTCGGGGGCTTTCTTT	CASSLGGSGAFF
TRBD2	TRBV4-3	TRBJ2-7	NA	TGCGCCAGCAGCCTTATTAGCGGGGCTGCCTCCTACGAGCAGTACTTC	CASSLISGAASYEQYF
NA	TRBV6-5	TRBJ2-5	NA	TGTGCCAGCAGCCTCGATCTCGGACGCTCTCAGTACTTC	CASSLDLGRSQYF
TRBD1	TRBV27	TRBJ1-4	NA	TGTGCCAGCAGACTAACAGGGGGACCTAATGAAAAACTGTTTTTT	CASRLTGGPNEKLFF
NA	TRBV18	TRBJ2-7	NA	TGTGCCAGCTCACGGGCACGGGACACTAGCTACGAGCAGTACTTC	CASSRARDTSYEQYF
NA	TRBV15	TRBJ2-7	NA	TGTGCCACCAGCAGGGACACCAGCTACGAGCAGTACTTC	CATSRDTSYEQYF
NA	TRBV7-2	TRBJ1-1	NA	TGTGCCAGCAGCACACAGGGAACCGGGAAGACTGAAGCTTTCTTT	CASSTQGTGKTEAFF
NA	TRBV7-6	TRBJ2-1	once	TGTGCCAGCAGCTTGGGGAGCTCCTACGGTGAGCAGTTCTTC	CASSLGSSYGEQFF
NA	TRBV19	TRBJ2-1	NA	TGTGCCAGTAGTAAAGGATATGGTGGGAATGAGCAGTTCTTC	CASSKGYGGNEQFF
TRBD1	TRBV7-9	TRBJ2-5	NA	TGTGCCAGCAGCTTAGGTGGGACAGCTCCTGAGACCCAGTACTTC	CASSLGGTAPETQYF
TRBD2	TRBV29-1	TRBJ2-7	NA	TGCAGCGTTGCGAAGGGACTAGCGGGAGGCTACGAGCAGTACTTC	CSVAKGLAGGYEQYF
NA	TRBV7-2	TRBJ2-1	NA	TGTGCCAGCAGCTCCGGGCCTATCTACAATGAGCAGTTCTTC	CASSSGPIYNEQFF
NA	TRBV7-3	TRBJ1-2	NA	TGTGCCAGCAGCTTTAACTATGGCTACACCTTC	CASSFNYGYTF
NA	TRBV6-5	TRBJ2-3	NA	TGTGCCAGCAGTCCCCCTTACGGTGGGGATACGCAGTATTTT	CASSPPYGGDTQYF
NA	TRBV19	TRBJ2-3	NA	TGTGCCAGCGGGGGACACTCGACTAGCACAGATACGCAGTATTTT	CASGGHSTSTDTQYF
TRBD2	TRBV11-2	TRBJ2-7	NA	TGTGCCAGCAGCATCGGACTAGCGCTAGCCTACGAGCAGTACTTC	CASSIGLALAYEQYF
TRBD1	TRBV28	TRBJ1-5	NA	TGTGCCAGCAGTTCCGGGACAGCTAGCAATCAGCCCCAGCATTTT	CASSSGTASNQPQHF
TRBD1	TRBV25-1	TRBJ2-2	NA	TGTGCCAGCACCACAGGGGGGATCACCGGGGAGCTGTTTTTT	CASTTGGITGELFF
TRBD2	TRBV5-1	TRBJ2-1	NA	TGCGCCAGCAGCTTGTGGCCGGGACTAGAGCAGTTCTTC	CASSLWPGLEQFF
TRBD2	TRBV30	TRBJ2-1	NA	TGTGCCTGGACCCCCTTGGGTGGCGGGAGTAACAATGAGCAGTTCTTC	CAWTPLGGGSNNEQFF
NA	TRBV6-5	TRBJ1-2	NA	TGTGCCAGCAGTTCGTCCCTCGGGTGGAGTGGCTACACCTTC	CASSSSLGWSGYTF
TRBD1	TRBV11-2	TRBJ2-1	NA	TGTGCCAGCAGCGCCACATGGACAGGGATCCGTAATGAGCAGTTCTTC	CASSATWTGIRNEQFF
NA	TRBV7-9	TRBJ2-1	NA	TGTGCCAGCAGTCCCCCTGGGGGGAATGAGCAGTTCTTC	CASSPPGGNEQFF
NA	TRBV7-2	TRBJ2-5	NA	TGTGCCAGCAGCCACGGGGTCGCAGGGACCCAGTACTTC	CASSHGVAGTQYF
NA	TRBV5-5	TRBJ2-7	NA	TGTGCCAGCAGCTGGGGGTCGGTAGGATCCTACGAGCAGTACTTC	CASSWGSVGSYEQYF
NA	TRBV12-2	TRBJ1-5	NA	TGTGCAAGTCGCTTATTCGGACGGGGGAAGGACCAGCCCCAGCATTTT	CASRLFGRGKDQPQHF
NA	TRBV28	TRBJ2-3	NA	TGTGCCAGCAGGGCCGGAGGCCTTGCGACAGATACGCAGTATTTT	CASRAGGLATDTQYF
TRBD2	TRBV11-1	TRBJ2-1	NA	TGTGCCAGCAGCTTTTGGTCGTTAGCGGGAGGGTACAATGAGCAGTTCTTC	CASSFWSLAGGYNEQFF
NA	TRBV28	TRBJ1-6	NA	TGTGCCAGCAGGGGATACAGGATTAATTCACCCCTCCACTTT	CASRGYRINSPLHF
NA	TRBV28	TRBJ2-3	NA	TGTGCCAGCAGTTTTCTAGGTGGAACCACAGATACGCAGTATTTT	CASSFLGGTTDTQYF
NA	TRBV18	TRBJ2-7	NA	TGTGCCAGCTCACCGTCGGAGGGGAGGTTGTACGAGCAGTACTTC	CASSPSEGRLYEQYF
NA	TRBV20-1	TRBJ2-1	NA	TGCAGTGCTAGGGGATTCCCTAGAGAGTTCTTC	CSARGFPREFF
NA	TRBV6-1	TRBJ2-7	NA	TGTGCCAGCAGTTGGGGCCTGCGGGAGCAGTACTTC	CASSWGLREQYF
NA	TRBV28	TRBJ2-7	NA	TGTGCCAGCACCAACTCCTACGAGCAGTACTTC	CASTNSYEQYF
NA	TRBV19	TRBJ1-5	few	TGTGCCAGTAGTATCCAAGGGGATAATCAGCCCCAGCATTTT	CASSIQGDNQPQHF
NA	TRBV7-9	TRBJ1-4	once	TGTGCCAGCAGCTCGGGCAGCACCCAACAAGGTGAAAAACTGTTTTTT	CASSSGSTQQGEKLFF
TRBD2	TRBV7-2	TRBJ2-3	NA	TGTGCCAGCAGCCGCCGGGGGGAGGCCCCCGCAGATACGCAGTATTTT	CASSRRGEAPADTQYF
TRBD2	TRBV7-2	TRBJ2-3	NA	TGTGCCAGCAGTTCGGGGCGCGGGAGAGCTACAGATACGCAGTATTTT	CASSSGRGRATDTQYF
NA	TRBV7-3	TRBJ2-3	NA	TGTGCCAGCAGCTTAAGCAGGGACCTCACAGATACGCAGTATTTT	CASSLSRDLTDTQYF
NA	TRBV7-3	TRBJ2-2	NA	TGTGCCAGCAGCTTATCCGGCAGAACCGGGGAGCTGTTTTTT	CASSLSGRTGELFF
NA	TRBV11-2	TRBJ2-7	few	TGTGCCAGCAGGGGGGACGGATCCTACGAGCAGTACTTC	CASRGDGSYEQYF
NA	TRBV6-1	TRBJ2-3	NA	TGTGCCAGCATCCGGAGGGATACGCAGTATTTT	CASIRRDTQYF
NA	TRBV4-2	TRBJ1-5	NA	TGTGCCAGCAGCCAAGATCAAGGGGAATTCCGGCAGCCCCAGCATTTT	CASSQDQGEFRQPQHF
NA	TRBV4-2	TRBJ2-1	NA	TGTGCCAGCAGCCCCCGGGGCGAATACAATGAGCAGTTCTTC	CASSPRGEYNEQFF
NA	TRBV5-6	TRBJ1-3	NA	TGTGCCAGCAGCAGAATACCGACGAAATCGAGTAATCCTGGAAACACCATATATTTT	CASSRIPTKSSNPGNTIYF
TRBD1	TRBV28	TRBJ1-1	NA	TGTGCCAGCTTGACAGGGATGAACACTGAAGCTTTCTTT	CASLTGMNTEAFF
NA	TRBV30	TRBJ1-4	NA	TGTGCCTGGAGTGTACCAGGGCTCGTCCAGGAAAAACTGTTTTTT	CAWSVPGLVQEKLFF
NA	TRBV11-2	TRBJ2-2	NA	TGTGCCAGCAGCTTAGGAGGGGTGAACACCGGGGAGCTGTTTTTT	CASSLGGVNTGELFF
TRBD2	TRBV19	TRBJ2-2	NA	TGTGCCAGTAGGGACCCGGGAGGACCCACCGGGGAGCTGTTTTTT	CASRDPGGPTGELFF